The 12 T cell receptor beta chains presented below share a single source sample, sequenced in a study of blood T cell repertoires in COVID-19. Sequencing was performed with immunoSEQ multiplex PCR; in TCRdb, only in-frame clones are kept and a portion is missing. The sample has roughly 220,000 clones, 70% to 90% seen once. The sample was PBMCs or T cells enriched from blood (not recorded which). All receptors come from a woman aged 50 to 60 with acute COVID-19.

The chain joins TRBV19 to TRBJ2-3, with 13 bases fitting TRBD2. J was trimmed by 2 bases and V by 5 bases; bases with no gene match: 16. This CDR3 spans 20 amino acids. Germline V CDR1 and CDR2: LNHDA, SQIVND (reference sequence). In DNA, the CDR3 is TGTGCCAGTAGTCGCATGGGGGGACTAGCGGGATCTCGGAACACAGATACGCAGTATTTT. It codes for CASSRMGGLAGSRNTDTQYF.

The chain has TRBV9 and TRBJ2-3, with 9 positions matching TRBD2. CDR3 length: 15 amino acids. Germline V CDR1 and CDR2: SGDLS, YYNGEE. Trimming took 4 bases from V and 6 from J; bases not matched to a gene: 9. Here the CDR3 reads CASSSTGLASDTQYF. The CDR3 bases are TGTGCCAGCAGCTCGACGGGACTAGCTTCCGATACGCAGTATTTT.

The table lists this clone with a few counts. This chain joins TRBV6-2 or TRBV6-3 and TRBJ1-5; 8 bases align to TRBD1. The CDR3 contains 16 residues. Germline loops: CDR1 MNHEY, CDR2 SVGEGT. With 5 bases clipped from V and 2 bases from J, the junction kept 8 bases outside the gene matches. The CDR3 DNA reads TGTGCCAGCAGTCTCACTGGACAGGGAGGCAATCAGCCCCAGCATTTT. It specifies CASSLTGQGGNQPQHF.

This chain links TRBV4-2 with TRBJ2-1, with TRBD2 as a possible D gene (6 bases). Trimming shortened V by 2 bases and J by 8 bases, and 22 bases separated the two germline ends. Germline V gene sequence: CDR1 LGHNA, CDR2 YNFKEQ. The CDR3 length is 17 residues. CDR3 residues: CASSQLMGLVGGDEQFF. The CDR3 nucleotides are TGTGCCAGCAGCCAACTAATGGGGCTAGTGGGGGGTGATGAGCAGTTCTTC.

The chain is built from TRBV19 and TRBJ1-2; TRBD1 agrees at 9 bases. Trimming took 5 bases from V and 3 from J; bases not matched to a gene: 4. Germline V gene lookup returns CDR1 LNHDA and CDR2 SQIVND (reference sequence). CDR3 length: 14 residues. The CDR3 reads CASSLQGADYGYTF. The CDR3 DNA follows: TGTGCCAGTAGTTTACAGGGGGCTGACTATGGCTACACCTTC.

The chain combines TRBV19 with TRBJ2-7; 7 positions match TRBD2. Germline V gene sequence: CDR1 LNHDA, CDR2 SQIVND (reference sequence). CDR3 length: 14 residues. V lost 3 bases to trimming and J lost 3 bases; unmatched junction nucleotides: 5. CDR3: CASSISSGGYEQYF. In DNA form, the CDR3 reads TGTGCCAGTAGTATTTCTAGCGGTGGCTACGAGCAGTACTTC.

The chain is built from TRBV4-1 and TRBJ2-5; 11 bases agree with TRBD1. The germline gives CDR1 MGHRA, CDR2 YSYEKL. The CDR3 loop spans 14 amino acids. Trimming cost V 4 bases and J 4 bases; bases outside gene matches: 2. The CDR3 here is CASSRDRGGETQYF. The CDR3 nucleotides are TGCGCCAGCAGCCGGGACAGGGGGGGAGAGACCCAGTACTTC.

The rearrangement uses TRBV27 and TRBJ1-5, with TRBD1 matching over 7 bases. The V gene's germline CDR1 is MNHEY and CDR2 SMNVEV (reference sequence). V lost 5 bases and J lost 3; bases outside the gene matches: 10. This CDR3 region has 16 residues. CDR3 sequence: CASSPQGGPINQPQHF. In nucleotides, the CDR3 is TGTGCCAGCAGTCCCCAGGGGGGTCCTATCAATCAGCCCCAGCATTTT.

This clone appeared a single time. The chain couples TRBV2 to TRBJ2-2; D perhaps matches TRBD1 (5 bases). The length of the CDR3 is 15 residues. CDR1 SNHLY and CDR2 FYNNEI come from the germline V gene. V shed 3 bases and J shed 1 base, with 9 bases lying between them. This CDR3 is CASSEQGLNTGELFF. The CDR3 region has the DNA TGTGCCAGCAGTGAGCAGGGCCTGAACACCGGGGAGCTGTTTTTT.

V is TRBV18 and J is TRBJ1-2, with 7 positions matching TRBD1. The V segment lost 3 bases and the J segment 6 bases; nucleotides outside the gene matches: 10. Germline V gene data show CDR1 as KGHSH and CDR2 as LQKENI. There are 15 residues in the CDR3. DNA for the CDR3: TGTGCCAGCTCACCCGACGTGACAGGGATGGATGGCTACACCTTC. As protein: CASSPDVTGMDGYTF.

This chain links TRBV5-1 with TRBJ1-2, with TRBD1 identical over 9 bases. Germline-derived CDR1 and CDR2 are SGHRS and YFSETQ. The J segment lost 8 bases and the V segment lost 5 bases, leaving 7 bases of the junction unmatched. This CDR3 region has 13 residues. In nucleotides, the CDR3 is TGCGCCAGCAGTTCCGGACAGGGGTGGGGCTACACCTTC. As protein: CASSSGQGWGYTF.

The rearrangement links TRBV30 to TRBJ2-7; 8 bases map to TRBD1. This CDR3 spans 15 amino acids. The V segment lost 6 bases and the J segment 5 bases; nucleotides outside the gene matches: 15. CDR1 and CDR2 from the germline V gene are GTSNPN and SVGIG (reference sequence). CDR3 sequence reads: CACSSKGTGHDEQYF. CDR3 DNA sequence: TGTGCCTGCAGCAGCAAGGGGACAGGTCATGACGAGCAGTACTTC.